This T cell receptor (beta chain) is from a study of regulatory T cells in long-lasting Graves disease. General study results and limits: Possibly, too few samples lowered accuracy.

Time point denoted: persistent/refractory GD, antithyroid drugs over 5 years with positive TRAb. RNA from PBMCs was the source of the TCR library. The CDR3 consists of 14 residues. V was clipped by 2 bases and J by 9 bases, with 14 bases between them. The germline V gene encodes CDR1 MDHEN and CDR2 SYDVKM. This clonotype was counted ten times or more. What it binds is unknown. Arm-PCR of CDR3 regions with iRepertoire HTBI primers generated TCR beta libraries. Original analysis: Sequenced samples collectively carried under 75 TRBV and 14 TRBJ segments. TCRdb called the multiplex PCR reads again in MiXCR, with one record for every CDR3 protein. In this record, the V and J calls reflect TCRdb's handling and not the investigators' own analysis. Of more than 300,000 distinct CDR3 sequences detected, 20% to 25% appear once; the ten largest clones hold around a quarter.

The V gene is TRBV28, the J gene TRBJ1-5, with D uncertain. The input for sequencing was peripheral blood mononuclear cells (PBMCs), taken when the disease was refractory, from a patient treated with antithyroid drugs. This TCR came from a woman in her thirties or forties with Graves disease. CDR3 nucleotide sequence: TGTGCCAGCAGTTTAGGTGGAATGAGTGGGCCCCAGCATTTT. Translating it yields CASSLGGMSGPQHF.